This passage covers 5 T cell receptor beta chains from one sample sequenced in a study of low-dose radiotherapy and immunotherapy resistance in tumors. Primers targeting TRAV and TRBV primed first-strand cDNA, covering alpha and beta chains. TCRs were amplified for 15 to 25 PCR cycles with a constant-region primer and V-primer adapter. From the reads, TCRdb called clonotypes with MiXCR, one entry per CDR3 protein. In the table there are under 20,000 distinct CDR3 sequences, around 67% of which are singletons. Every receptor here comes from a human donor with advanced metastatic prostate, ovarian, gallbladder or colorectal cancer (not recorded which). This table probably holds off-target reads from a library built for another chain.

The chain uses TRBV2 and TRBJ2-2; no clear D gene. V lost 6 bases to trimming and J lost 5 bases, with 4 bases between them. Germline V gene data show CDR1 as SNHLY and CDR2 as FYNNEI. This CDR3 is 11 amino acids long. CDR3 DNA: TGTGCCAGCAGAACGACCGGGGAGCTGTTTTTT. Translated: CASRTTGELFF.

This clonotype has more than one count but fewer than ten. The rearrangement uses TRBV11-2 and TRBJ2-3; 7 nucleotides align to TRBD1. This CDR3 comprises 14 residues. Losses at the gene ends were 2 bases for V and 6 bases for J; bases not matched to a gene: 5. Germline CDR1 is SGHAT and CDR2 is FQNNGV. This CDR3 reads CASSLRQGDDTQYF. The CDR3 nucleotides read TGTGCCAGCAGCTTACGGCAGGGGGATGATACGCAGTATTTT.

This clonotype has only one observation. CDR3 sequence reads: CASSQDRLAETQYF. The CDR3 DNA reads TGTGCCAGCAGCCAAGATAGGCTAGCGGAGACCCAGTACTTC. The chain recombines TRBV4-2 with TRBJ2-5, with a possible D match to TRBD2 (6 bases). Trimming removed 0 bases at V and 5 bases at J, with 10 bases between. The germline V gene has CDR1 LGHNA and CDR2 YNFKEQ. The CDR3 sequence is 14 residues long.

This clonotype has just a few counts. The chain joins TRBV28 to TRBJ1-6; D perhaps matches TRBD1 (5 bases). The CDR3 sequence is 14 residues long. The V gene's germline CDR1 is MDHEN and CDR2 SYDVKM. V lost 3 bases and J lost 9, with 12 bases in between. The DNA of the CDR3 is TGTGCCAGCAGTTTGGCGGGGCTTGGTTCACCCCTCCACTTT. Its protein product is CASSLAGLGSPLHF.

CDR3: CAWTPVTPYEQYF. DNA for the CDR3: TGTGCCTGGACTCCCGTCACCCCCTACGAGCAGTACTTC. The rearrangement joins TRBV30 to TRBJ2-7; D is ambiguous. In germline, CDR1 is GTSNPN, CDR2 SVGIG (reference sequence). V was clipped by 4 bases and J by 2 bases, with 12 bases between them. The CDR3 is made up of 13 amino acids.